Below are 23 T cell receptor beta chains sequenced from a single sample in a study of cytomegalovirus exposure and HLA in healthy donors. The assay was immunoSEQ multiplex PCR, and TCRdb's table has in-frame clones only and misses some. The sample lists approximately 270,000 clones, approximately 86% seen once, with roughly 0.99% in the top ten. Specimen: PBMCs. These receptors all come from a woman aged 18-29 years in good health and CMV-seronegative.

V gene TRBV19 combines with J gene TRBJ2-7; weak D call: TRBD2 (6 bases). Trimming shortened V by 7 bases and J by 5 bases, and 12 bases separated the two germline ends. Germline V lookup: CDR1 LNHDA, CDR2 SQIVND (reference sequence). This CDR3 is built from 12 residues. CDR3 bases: TGTGCCAGTAATAGACCGGGAGACGAGCAGTACTTC. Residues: CASNRPGDEQYF.

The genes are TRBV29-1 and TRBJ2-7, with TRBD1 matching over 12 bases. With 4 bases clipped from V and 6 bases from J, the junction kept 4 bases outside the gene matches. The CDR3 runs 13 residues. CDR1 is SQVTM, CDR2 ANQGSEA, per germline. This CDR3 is CSVGGQGAGEQYF. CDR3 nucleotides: TGCAGCGTTGGGGGACAGGGGGCTGGCGAGCAGTACTTC.

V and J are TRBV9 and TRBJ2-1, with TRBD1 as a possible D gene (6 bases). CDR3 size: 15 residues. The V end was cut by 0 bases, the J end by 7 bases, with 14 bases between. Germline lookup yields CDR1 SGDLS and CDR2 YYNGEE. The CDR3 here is CASSVGQGSINEQFF. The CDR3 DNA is TGTGCCAGCAGCGTAGGTCAGGGGTCGATAAATGAGCAGTTCTTC.

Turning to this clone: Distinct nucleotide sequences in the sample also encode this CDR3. This CDR3 is CASSIASGSTDTQYF. The CDR3 nucleotides are TGTGCCAGTAGTATTGCTAGCGGGAGTACAGATACGCAGTATTTT. This chain joins TRBV19 and TRBJ2-3; 10 bases are shared with TRBD2. The V gene end was trimmed by 3 bases and the J gene end by 3 bases; junction bases not matched to a gene: 3. Germline-derived CDR1 and CDR2 are LNHDA and SQIVND (reference sequence). The CDR3 runs 15 residues.

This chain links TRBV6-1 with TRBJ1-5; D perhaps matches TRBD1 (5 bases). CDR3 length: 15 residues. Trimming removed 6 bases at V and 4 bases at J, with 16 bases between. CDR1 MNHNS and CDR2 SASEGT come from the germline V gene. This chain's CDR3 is CASRMGPIENQPQHF. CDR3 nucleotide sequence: TGTGCCAGCAGGATGGGGCCAATTGAGAATCAGCCCCAGCATTTT.

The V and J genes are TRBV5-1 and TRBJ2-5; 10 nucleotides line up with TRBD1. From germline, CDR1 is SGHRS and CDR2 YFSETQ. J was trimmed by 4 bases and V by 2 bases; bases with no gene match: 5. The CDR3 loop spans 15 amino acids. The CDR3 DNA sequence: TGCGCCAGCAGCTTCGGACAGGGGGTAGGAGAGACCCAGTACTTC. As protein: CASSFGQGVGETQYF.

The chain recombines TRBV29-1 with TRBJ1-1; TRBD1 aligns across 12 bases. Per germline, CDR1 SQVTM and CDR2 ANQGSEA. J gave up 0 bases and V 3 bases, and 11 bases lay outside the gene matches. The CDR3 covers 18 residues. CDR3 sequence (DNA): TGCAGCGTTGAGGGATTGGGGACAGGGGGCCTAATGAACACTGAAGCTTTCTTT. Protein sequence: CSVEGLGTGGLMNTEAFF. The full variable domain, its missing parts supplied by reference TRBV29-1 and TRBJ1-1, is SAVISQKPSRDICQRGTSLTIQCQVDSQVTMMFWYRQQPGQSLTLIATANQGSEATYESGFVIDKFPISRPNLTFSTLTVSNMSPEDSSIYLCSVEGLGTGGLMNTEAFFGQGTRLTVV.

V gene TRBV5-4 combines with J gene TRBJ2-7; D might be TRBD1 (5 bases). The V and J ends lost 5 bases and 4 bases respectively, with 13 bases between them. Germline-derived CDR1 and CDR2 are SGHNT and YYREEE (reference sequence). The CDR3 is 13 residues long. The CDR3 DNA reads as TGTGCCAGCAGGCAATTTCAGGGTTACGAGCAGTACTTC. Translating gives CASRQFQGYEQYF.

CDR3 nucleotide sequence: TGTGCCAGCAGTGCTCGACAGACTTCATCCTACAATGAGCAGTTCTTC. Encoded protein: CASSARQTSSYNEQFF. V is TRBV6-1 and J is TRBJ2-1, with D possibly matching TRBD1 (5 bases). The CDR3 has 16 residues. Germline V gene data show CDR1 as MNHNS and CDR2 as SASEGT. Trimming left V 4 bases short and J 1 base short, with 14 bases between.

The CDR3 here is CAISGGGDTEAFF. As DNA, the CDR3 is TGTGCCATCAGTGGAGGGGGGGACACTGAAGCTTTCTTT. This chain links TRBV10-3 with TRBJ1-1, with D maybe TRBD1 (6 bases). The CDR3 is made up of 13 amino acids. Germline values: CDR1 ENHRY, CDR2 SYGVKD. Trimming took off 4 bases at V and 3 bases at J, with 9 bases between the two ends.

The chain's CDR3 is CASLDRDYGYTF. The DNA of the CDR3 is TGTGCCAGCCTGGACAGGGACTATGGCTACACCTTC. This chain joins TRBV28 and TRBJ1-2, with 8 nucleotides matching TRBD1. Germline V lookup: CDR1 MDHEN, CDR2 SYDVKM. The CDR3 has 12 amino acids. V gave up 8 bases and J gave up 3 bases; unmatched junction bases: 2.

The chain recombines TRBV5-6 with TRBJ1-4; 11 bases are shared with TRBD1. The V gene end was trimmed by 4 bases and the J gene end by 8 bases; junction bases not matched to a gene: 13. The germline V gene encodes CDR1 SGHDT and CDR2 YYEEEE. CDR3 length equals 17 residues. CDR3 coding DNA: TGTGCCAGCAGCCCAACTACGGGACAGGGGGTTTGGGAAAAACTGTTTTTT. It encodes CASSPTTGQGVWEKLFF.

CDR3 region: CASSPNSNQPQHF. CDR3 DNA sequence: TGTGCCAGCAGTCCAAATAGCAATCAGCCCCAGCATTTT. J is TRBJ1-5 and V is TRBV27; D call uncertain. There are 13 residues in the CDR3. Germline-derived CDR1 and CDR2 are MNHEY and SMNVEV (reference sequence). Trimming cost V 5 bases and J 0 bases, with 5 bases left between them.

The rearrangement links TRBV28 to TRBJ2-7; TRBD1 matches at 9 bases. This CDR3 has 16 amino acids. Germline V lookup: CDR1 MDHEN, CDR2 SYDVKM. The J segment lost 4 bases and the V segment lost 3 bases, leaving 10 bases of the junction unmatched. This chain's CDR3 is CASSFHRDREDYEQYF. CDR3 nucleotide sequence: TGTGCCAGCAGTTTTCACCGGGACAGGGAAGATTACGAGCAGTACTTC. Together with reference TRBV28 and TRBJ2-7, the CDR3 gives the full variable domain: DVKVTQSSRYLVKRTGEKVFLECVQDMDHENMFWYRQDPGLGLRLIYFSYDVKMKEKGDIPEGYSVSREKKERFSLILESASTNQTSMYLCASSFHRDREDYEQYFGPGTRLTVT.

The CDR3 DNA follows: TGTGCCAGCAGCTCGACAGAATCCTACGAGCAGTACTTC. Amino acid sequence: CASSSTESYEQYF. V and J are TRBV11-2 and TRBJ2-7; the D gene is possibly TRBD1 (5 bases). V was clipped by 4 bases and J by 1 base, with 8 bases between them. Germline V gene sequence: CDR1 SGHAT, CDR2 FQNNGV. This CDR3 comprises 13 residues.

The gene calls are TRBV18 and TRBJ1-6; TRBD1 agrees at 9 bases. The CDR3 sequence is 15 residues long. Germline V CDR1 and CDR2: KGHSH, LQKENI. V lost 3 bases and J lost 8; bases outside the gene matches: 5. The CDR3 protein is CASSPGQGSDSPLHF. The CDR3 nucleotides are TGTGCCAGCTCACCTGGACAGGGGTCGGATTCACCCCTCCACTTT. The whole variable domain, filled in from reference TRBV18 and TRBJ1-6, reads NAGVMQNPRHLVRRRGQEARLRCSPMKGHSHVYWYRQLPEEGLKFMVYLQKENIIDESGMPKERFSAEFPKEGPSILRIQQVVRGDSAAYFCASSPGQGSDSPLHFGNGTRLTVT.

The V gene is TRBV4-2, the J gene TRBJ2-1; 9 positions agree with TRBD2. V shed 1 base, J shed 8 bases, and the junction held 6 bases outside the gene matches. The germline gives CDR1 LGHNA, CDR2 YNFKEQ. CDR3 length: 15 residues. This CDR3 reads CASSQGQAGGYEQFF. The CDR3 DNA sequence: TGTGCCAGCAGCCAAGGCCAAGCGGGAGGCTATGAGCAGTTCTTC.

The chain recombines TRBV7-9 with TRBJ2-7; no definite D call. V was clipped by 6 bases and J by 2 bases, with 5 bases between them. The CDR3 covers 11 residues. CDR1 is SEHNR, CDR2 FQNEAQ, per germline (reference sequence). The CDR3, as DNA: TGTGCCAGCAGTAATACCTACGAGCAGTACTTC. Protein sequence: CASSNTYEQYF.

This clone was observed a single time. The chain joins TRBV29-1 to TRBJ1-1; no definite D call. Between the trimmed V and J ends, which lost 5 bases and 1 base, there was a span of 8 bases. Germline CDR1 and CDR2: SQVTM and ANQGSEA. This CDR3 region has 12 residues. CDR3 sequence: CSVIYRNTEAFF. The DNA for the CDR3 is TGCAGCGTTATATACAGGAACACTGAAGCTTTCTTT.

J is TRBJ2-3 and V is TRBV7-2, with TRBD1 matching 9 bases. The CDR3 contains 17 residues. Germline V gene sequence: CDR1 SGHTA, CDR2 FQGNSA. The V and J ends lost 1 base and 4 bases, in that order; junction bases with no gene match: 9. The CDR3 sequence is CASSLVEVGQGSDTQYF. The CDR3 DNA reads TGTGCCAGCAGCTTAGTCGAGGTGGGACAGGGTTCAGATACGCAGTATTTT.

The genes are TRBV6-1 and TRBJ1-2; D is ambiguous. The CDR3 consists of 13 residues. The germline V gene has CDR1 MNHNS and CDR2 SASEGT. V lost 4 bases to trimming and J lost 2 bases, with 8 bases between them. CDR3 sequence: CASSVEVNYGYTF. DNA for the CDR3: TGTGCCAGCAGTGTTGAGGTGAACTATGGCTACACCTTC.

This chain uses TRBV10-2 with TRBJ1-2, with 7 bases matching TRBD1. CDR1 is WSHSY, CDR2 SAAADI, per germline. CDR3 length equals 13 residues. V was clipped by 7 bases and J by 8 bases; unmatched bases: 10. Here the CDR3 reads CASNTEGARGYTF. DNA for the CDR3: TGCGCCAGCAACACCGAGGGGGCCAGGGGCTACACCTTC.

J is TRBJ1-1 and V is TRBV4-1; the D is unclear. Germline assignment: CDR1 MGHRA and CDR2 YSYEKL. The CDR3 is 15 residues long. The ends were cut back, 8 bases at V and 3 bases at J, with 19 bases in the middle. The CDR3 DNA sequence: TGCGCCAGCCGGTGGAGGGCAAGCATGGACACTGAAGCTTTCTTT. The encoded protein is CASRWRASMDTEAFF.